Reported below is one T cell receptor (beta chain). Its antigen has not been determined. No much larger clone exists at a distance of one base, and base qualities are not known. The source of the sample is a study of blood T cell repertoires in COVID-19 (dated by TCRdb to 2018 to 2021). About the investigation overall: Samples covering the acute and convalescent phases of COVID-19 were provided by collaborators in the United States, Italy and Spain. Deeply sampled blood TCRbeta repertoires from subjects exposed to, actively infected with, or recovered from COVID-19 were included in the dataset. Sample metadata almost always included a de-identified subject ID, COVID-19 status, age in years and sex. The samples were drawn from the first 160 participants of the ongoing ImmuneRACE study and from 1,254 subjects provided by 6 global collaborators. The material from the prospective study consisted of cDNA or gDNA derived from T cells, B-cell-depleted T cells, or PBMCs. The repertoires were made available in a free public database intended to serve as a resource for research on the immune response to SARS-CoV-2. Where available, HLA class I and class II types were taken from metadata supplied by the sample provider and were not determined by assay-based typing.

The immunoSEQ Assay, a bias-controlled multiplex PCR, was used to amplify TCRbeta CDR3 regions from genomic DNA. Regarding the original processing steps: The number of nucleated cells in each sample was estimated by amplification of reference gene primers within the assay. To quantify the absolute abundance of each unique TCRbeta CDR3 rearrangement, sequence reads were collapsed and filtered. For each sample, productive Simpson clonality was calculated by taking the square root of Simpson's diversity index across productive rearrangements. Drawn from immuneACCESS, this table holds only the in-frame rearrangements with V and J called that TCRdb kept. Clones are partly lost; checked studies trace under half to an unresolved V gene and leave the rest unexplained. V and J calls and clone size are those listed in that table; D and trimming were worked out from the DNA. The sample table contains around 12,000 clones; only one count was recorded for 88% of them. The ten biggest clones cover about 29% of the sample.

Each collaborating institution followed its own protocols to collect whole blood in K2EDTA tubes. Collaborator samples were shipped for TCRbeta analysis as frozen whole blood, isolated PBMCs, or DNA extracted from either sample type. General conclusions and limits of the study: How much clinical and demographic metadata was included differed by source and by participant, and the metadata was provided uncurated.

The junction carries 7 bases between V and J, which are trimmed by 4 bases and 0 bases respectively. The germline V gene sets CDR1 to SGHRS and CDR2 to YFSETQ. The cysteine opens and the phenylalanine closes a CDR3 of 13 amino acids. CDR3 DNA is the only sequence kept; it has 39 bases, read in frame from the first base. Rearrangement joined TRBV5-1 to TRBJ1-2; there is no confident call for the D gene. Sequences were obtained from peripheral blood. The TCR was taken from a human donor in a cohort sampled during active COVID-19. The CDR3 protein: CASSQDSNYGYTF. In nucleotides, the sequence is TGCGCCAGCAGCCAGGACTCTAACTATGGCTACACCTTC.